The clone carrying this T cell receptor (beta chain) showed up many times. To make TCR beta libraries, researchers used iRepertoire HTBI primers and Arm-PCR of CDR3 regions. TCRdb recomputed calls from the multiplex PCR reads with MiXCR, one row per CDR3 protein. The sample has hundreds of thousands of distinct CDR3 sequences, roughly 14% seen once. Stated time point: newly diagnosed GD, antithyroid drugs for less than 3 months. PBMC RNA served as the TCR library source. An endocrinology department in Xi'an, China, recruited the patients. This entry is derived from a study of regulatory T cells in long-lasting Graves disease. The overall study: Graves' patients, diagnosed recently, had received antithyroid drugs under 3 months.

Germline CDR1 and CDR2: LNHNV and YYDKDF (reference sequence). With 4 bases clipped from V and 5 bases from J, the junction kept 11 bases outside the gene matches. The CDR3 totals 15 residues. The same specimen was also included in a second study, on T cells in Graves' hyperthyroidism and ophthalmopathy. Per that paper: Absence of ophthalmopathy progression within 18 months defined stable Graves' hyperthyroidism. Blood also contained most expanded thyroid clonotypes above 0.001.

V gene TRBV15 combines with J gene TRBJ2-7, with TRBD1 matching 7 bases. The sample here was peripheral blood mononuclear cells (PBMCs), taken at new diagnosis, from a patient treated with antithyroid drugs. The clonotype originates from a man aged 25-45 years with Graves disease. The chain's CDR3 is CATSTFKGAFDEQYF. CDR3 nucleotide sequence: TGTGCCACCAGCACTTTTAAGGGGGCGTTCGACGAGCAGTACTTC.